This T cell receptor (beta chain) was obtained from a study of blood T cell repertoires in COVID-19. Assay used: immunoSEQ multiplex PCR; TCRdb lists only in-frame clones, some missing. This table has about 120,000 clones, around 89% appearing once. The TCR comes from a human donor with acute or convalescent COVID-19. The donor label of this sample is uncertain. The sequenced material came from peripheral blood.

The CDR3 region has the DNA TGTGCCTGGAGTGTACGCGGGACAGTCCTGACTGAAGCTTTCTTT. Its protein product is CAWSVRGTVLTEAFF. The chain is built from TRBV30 and TRBJ1-1; TRBD1 matches at 7 bases. Germline assignment: CDR1 GTSNPN and CDR2 SVGIG (reference sequence). J lost 5 bases, V lost 0 bases, and 9 bases had no gene match. The CDR3 is 15 amino acids.